The rows below give T cell receptor beta chains drawn from one sample of a study of cytomegalovirus exposure and HLA in healthy donors. Clones were read by immunoSEQ multiplex PCR, and TCRdb kept only the in-frame ones, dropping some. Here the sample spans under 100,000 clones, 96% being singletons. Material for sequencing was PBMCs. These receptors were collected from a young man in good health and CMV-seronegative. Each CDR3 is given with its conserved first and last residue. D genes are given only for firm matches. Clone sizes are given selectively: once, few, many, or a class where the clone is expanded.

d_call clone_size j_call v_call cdr3_length cdr3_aa cdr3_nt
TRBD2 NA TRBJ2-7 TRBV29-1 15 CSVEGTSGKTYEQYF TGCAGCGTTGAAGGAACTAGCGGGAAAACCTACGAGCAGTACTTC
NA NA TRBJ1-1 TRBV10-3 13 CAISESENTEAFF TGTGCCATCAGTGAATCAGAAAACACTGAAGCTTTCTTT
TRBD1 NA TRBJ2-7 TRBV27 14 CASSTGQGTYEQYF TGTGCCAGCAGTACTGGACAGGGAACCTACGAGCAGTACTTC
TRBD2 NA TRBJ2-1 TRBV11-2 19 CASSFRSLAGPWYYNEQFF TGTGCCAGCAGCTTCCGCAGCCTAGCGGGCCCCTGGTACTACAATGAGCAGTTCTTC
NA NA TRBJ2-2 TRBV10-1 14 CASSESLNTGELFF TGCGCCAGCAGTGAGTCTCTGAACACCGGGGAGCTGTTTTTT
NA NA TRBJ2-3 TRBV27 13 CASSPLPADTQYF TGTGCCAGCAGTCCCCTCCCAGCAGATACGCAGTATTTT
NA once TRBJ1-5 TRBV19 14 CASRIPGAGQPQHF TGTGCCAGTAGAATCCCAGGGGCCGGTCAGCCCCAGCATTTT
TRBD2 NA TRBJ2-1 TRBV5-8 16 CASSRTSGTSYNEQFF TGTGCCAGCAGCCGGACTAGCGGGACCTCCTACAATGAGCAGTTCTTC
TRBD2 NA TRBJ2-5 TRBV6-5 15 CASSRLAGVGETQYF TGTGCCAGCAGTCGACTAGCGGGAGTTGGAGAGACCCAGTACTTC
TRBD1 NA TRBJ1-2 TRBV9 15 CASSVVGTGIYGYTF TGTGCCAGCAGCGTAGTTGGGACAGGAATCTATGGCTACACCTTC
NA NA TRBJ1-5 TRBV18 15 CASSNRDISNQPQHF TGTGCCAGCTCAAACAGGGACATCAGCAATCAGCCCCAGCATTTT
NA NA TRBJ2-7 TRBV27 15 CASSFKGAGAYEQYF TGTGCCAGCAGTTTTAAGGGAGCCGGAGCCTACGAGCAGTACTTC
TRBD1 once TRBJ2-1 TRBV5-8 15 CASSQVGTGNNEQFF TGTGCCAGCAGCCAGGTAGGGACAGGGAACAATGAGCAGTTCTTC
NA once TRBJ1-2 TRBV7-9 14 CASSFTTANYGYTF TGTGCCAGCAGCTTTACGACAGCTAACTATGGCTACACCTTC
NA NA TRBJ2-1 TRBV7-9 15 CASSPPGQPYNEQFF TGTGCCAGCAGCCCCCCAGGACAGCCTTACAATGAGCAGTTCTTC
TRBD2 NA TRBJ2-3 TRBV19 15 CASSIPLAGADTQYF TGTGCCAGTAGTATACCCCTAGCGGGAGCAGATACGCAGTATTTT
TRBD1 NA TRBJ1-2 TRBV15 16 CATSRDPTGYFYGYTF TGTGCCACCAGCAGAGACCCGACAGGGTATTTCTATGGCTACACCTTC
TRBD1 NA TRBJ1-5 TRBV27 16 CASRPGQGRSNQPQHF TGTGCCAGCAGACCGGGACAGGGTCGGAGCAATCAGCCCCAGCATTTT
NA NA TRBJ2-1 TRBV27 14 CASSNLRGVDEQFF TGTGCCAGCAGTAACCTAAGGGGTGTCGATGAGCAGTTCTTC
TRBD1 NA TRBJ1-2 TRBV6-6 16 CASRQGQGPFNYGYTF TGTGCCAGCAGACAAGGACAGGGGCCTTTTAACTATGGCTACACCTTC
NA NA TRBJ2-2 TRBV7-9 15 CASSSRQDVTGELFF TGTGCCAGCAGCTCCCGACAGGATGTCACCGGGGAGCTGTTTTTT
NA NA TRBJ1-5 TRBV5-6 14 CASSLGGRDQPQHF TGTGCCAGCAGCTTGGGGGGGCGGGATCAGCCCCAGCATTTT
TRBD1 NA TRBJ1-1 TRBV27 16 CASSIQDREEYTEAFF TGTGCCAGCAGTATTCAGGACAGGGAGGAATACACTGAAGCTTTCTTT
TRBD1 NA TRBJ1-6 TRBV9 14 CASSGDRTNSPLHF TGTGCCAGCAGCGGGGACAGGACTAATTCACCCCTCCACTTT
NA NA TRBJ2-7 TRBV10-2 15 CASIRDPGSSYEQYF TGCGCCAGCATTAGAGATCCGGGTAGCTCCTACGAGCAGTACTTC
TRBD1 NA TRBJ2-2 TRBV7-9 15 CASTPRQGKFEELFF TGTGCCAGCACCCCAAGACAGGGGAAGTTTGAGGAGCTGTTTTTT
TRBD1 NA TRBJ1-1 TRBV7-9 16 CASSERGQDSPTEAFF TGTGCCAGCAGCGAGAGAGGACAGGATAGTCCCACTGAAGCTTTCTTT
NA NA TRBJ2-1 TRBV7-3 14 CASSLGGPYNEQFF TGTGCCAGCAGCTTGGGGGGACCCTACAATGAGCAGTTCTTC
TRBD1 NA TRBJ2-3 TRBV5-1 15 CASSLVTGVTDTQYF TGCGCCAGCAGCTTGGTTACAGGGGTGACAGATACGCAGTATTTT
NA NA TRBJ1-4 TRBV28 13 CASGAVQGSRLFF TGTGCCAGCGGAGCCGTCCAGGGATCCCGACTGTTTTTT
TRBD2 few TRBJ2-7 TRBV4-2 16 CASSQDGTSASYEQYF TGTGCCAGCAGCCAAGATGGGACTAGCGCGAGCTACGAGCAGTACTTC
TRBD2 NA TRBJ2-4 TRBV29-1 17 CSVGGTSGRSTKNIQYF TGCAGCGTGGGGGGGACTAGCGGGAGATCAACCAAAAACATTCAGTACTTC
NA NA TRBJ1-2 TRBV7-2 15 CASSTRHGINYGYTF TGTGCCAGCAGCACCCGACATGGAATTAACTATGGCTACACCTTC
TRBD2 once TRBJ2-2 TRBV9 13 CASSGLASGELFF TGTGCCAGCAGCGGACTAGCGAGCGGGGAGCTGTTTTTT
NA NA TRBJ1-5 TRBV5-6 15 CASSTRSEGNQPQHF TGTGCCAGCAGCACCCGCTCGGAGGGAAATCAGCCCCAGCATTTT
TRBD2 once TRBJ2-1 TRBV5-1 16 CASTRGGGSSYNEQFF TGCGCCAGCACCCGGGGGGGCGGGAGCTCCTACAATGAGCAGTTCTTC
TRBD2 once TRBJ2-5 TRBV5-4 15 CASSRRGAFQETQYF TGTGCCAGCAGCCGGCGGGGGGCCTTCCAAGAGACCCAGTACTTC
TRBD1 NA TRBJ1-1 TRBV6-6 13 CASRDRGLTEAFF TGTGCCAGCAGAGACAGGGGTTTGACTGAAGCTTTCTTT
NA once TRBJ2-1 TRBV7-9 14 CASSLGGIWNEQFF TGTGCCAGCAGCTTAGGCGGCATTTGGAATGAGCAGTTCTTC
TRBD2 NA TRBJ2-5 TRBV28 14 CASSTLAGEETQYF TGTGCCAGCAGCACACTAGCGGGAGAAGAGACCCAGTACTTC
TRBD1 NA TRBJ2-3 TRBV2 14 CASSGQGRTDTQYF TGTGCCAGCTCGGGACAGGGTCGCACAGATACGCAGTATTTT